Included here is one T cell receptor beta chain sequence, with context. Its antigen is not identified. Donors had nominal health at sampling but likely had unrecorded immune exposures. Germline CDR1 ENHRY, CDR2 SYGVKD. The CDR3 sequence is 15 residues long. Unmatched junction bases numbered 5, after V lost 3 bases and J lost 4 bases. The PCR made use of 60 Vbeta and 13 Jbeta primers. Repertoires were generated with immunoSEQ multiplex PCR, while TCRdb's copy carries only in-frame clones and drops some. In the table there are some 150,000 clones, approximately 82% of which are singletons. The sample belongs to a study of cytomegalovirus exposure and HLA in healthy donors. Study as a whole: An earlier analysis found under 130 million unique TCR beta sequences from about 179 million T cells.

Study-level results: Sequencing depth across donors, presence/absence analyses assumed, was roughly uniform.

This clonotype was obtained from a man aged 40-50 years in good health and CMV-seronegative. The source material was PBMCs. The J gene is TRBJ2-7, the V gene TRBV10-3; 11 nucleotides line up with TRBD2. Here the CDR3 DNA reads TGTGCCATCAGTGATCCAACTAGCGGGAGTTACGAGCAGTACTTC. This sequence encodes CAISDPTSGSYEQYF.